The rows below give T cell receptor beta chains drawn from one sample of a study of T cell responses to AZD1222 COVID-19 vaccine. Produced via immunoSEQ multiplex PCR; TCRdb's table is partial and in-frame only. The sample consists of about 170,000 clones, around nine tenths of them appearing once. Sequenced material: peripheral blood, taken on day 0 of AZD1222 vaccination. Receptors originate from an adult in good health. The CDR3 runs from the conserved cysteine through the conserved F or W.

TRBJ2-5 | TRBV2 | 14 | CASSRSGGGETQYF
TRBJ1-5 | TRBV5-5 | 15 | CASSLASGREQPQHF
TRBJ1-1 | TRBV5-1 | 15 | CASSLVGTGDTEAFF
TRBJ1-1 | TRBV2 | 14 | CASSVAQYNTEAFF
TRBJ2-3 | TRBV19 | 13 | CASRRSGTDTQYF
TRBJ2-5 | TRBV5-1 | 16 | CASSLVIAGPLGTQYF
TRBJ2-7 | TRBV19 | 12 | CASSATDYEQYF
TRBJ1-1 | TRBV19 | 13 | CASILGGNTEAFF
TRBJ2-1 | TRBV11-2 | 17 | CASSFRSSGLTYNEQFF
TRBJ2-6 | TRBV2 | 15 | CASSEQGSGANVLTF
TRBJ1-2 | TRBV30 | 13 | CAWSLGAHYGYTF
TRBJ1-2 | TRBV27 | 14 | CASSPIGIFQGYTF
TRBJ1-5 | TRBV12-3/TRBV12-4 | 13 | CASTPDRYQPQHF
TRBJ2-1 | TRBV12-3/TRBV12-4 | 13 | CASRRQGINEQFF
TRBJ1-1 | TRBV6-5 | 12 | CASSHLNTEAFF
TRBJ1-6 | TRBV30 | 14 | CAWSVLSYNSPLHF
TRBJ2-3 | TRBV4-2 | 16 | CASSYRTSGDTDTQYF
TRBJ1-5 | TRBV7-2 | 14 | CASSLGPGNQPQHF
TRBJ1-2 | TRBV2 | 16 | CASSEGRGQGIRGYTF